The clone carrying this T cell receptor beta chain came up many times. Antigen unknown. This sample was included in a study of CD8+CD57+ T cells in acquired aplastic anemia. About the research overall: Sorted cells (CD4+ and CD8+) yielded DNA amounts that averaged 3.2 ug.

The V gene lost 5 bases and the J gene lost 3 bases, with 14 bases spanning the gap. The CDR3 sequence is 15 residues long. The germline CDR1 and CDR2 sequences are LNHDA and SQIVND (reference sequence). The TCR beta profiling, which covered VDJ combination and CDR3 sequence, was carried out using genomic DNA as the template. TCRdb passed the reads through MiXCR, listing each CDR3 protein once. Of about 110,000 distinct CDR3 sequences listed, around 49% are singletons. General study findings and limits: Between patients and controls, approximately 29 CD8+ CDR3 sequences were found in common.

The TCR sequence derives from a human donor in good health, serving as a control. The chain recombines TRBV19 with TRBJ1-5, with D perhaps matching TRBD1 (6 bases). The sequenced sample consisted of sorted CD4+, CD8+, or CD8+CD57+ T cells (not recorded which) from PBMCs. The CDR3 loop is CASSPPGAINQPQHF. In nucleotides, the CDR3 is TGTGCCAGTAGTCCCCCGGGGGCCATCAATCAGCCCCAGCATTTT.